The rows below give T cell receptor beta chains drawn from one sample of a study of shared T cell receptors in the human thymus. Generated by immunoSEQ multiplex PCR, the TCRdb table keeps only in-frame clones and is missing some. The table shows 600,000 to 900,000 clones, with approximately 85% occurring only once. Another study also made use of these data, one on human thymus T cells.

The specimen sequenced was thymocytes. These receptors all come from a girl under three years old with a congenital heart defect. Both conserved end residues are part of each CDR3. The D gene is left open where the match is weak. Only some rows state a clone size, as once, few, many or a class for expanded clones.

j_gene: TRBJ2-1
v_gene: TRBV5-1
abundance: NA
d_gene: NA
CDR3nt: TGCGCCAGCAGCTTGGTGGTCAGGGAAGAGGTCAATGAGCAGTTCTTC
CDR3aa: CASSLVVREEVNEQFF

j_gene: TRBJ2-7
v_gene: TRBV2
abundance: few
d_gene: TRBD1
CDR3nt: TGTGCCAGCAGTGGGGGACAGGGCCCAAAACCGCATAGTACGGTGGACCCCTCCTACGAGCAGTACTTC
CDR3aa: CASSGGQGPKPHSTVDPSYEQYF

j_gene: TRBJ1-3
v_gene: TRBV29-1
abundance: NA
d_gene: NA
CDR3nt: TGCAGCGCCTCCGTAGGGGCCTCTGGAAACACCATATATTTT
CDR3aa: CSASVGASGNTIYF

j_gene: TRBJ2-1
v_gene: TRBV6-1
abundance: few
d_gene: TRBD1
CDR3nt: TGTGCCAGCATAGGGGGGACAGGGGTGTTCTTC
CDR3aa: CASIGGTGVFF

j_gene: TRBJ2-3
v_gene: TRBV6-5
abundance: NA
d_gene: TRBD2
CDR3nt: TGTGCCAGCAGTTACTCGAGCGGGGGAGGCACAGATACGCAGTATTTT
CDR3aa: CASSYSSGGGTDTQYF

j_gene: TRBJ1-2
v_gene: TRBV6-1
abundance: NA
d_gene: TRBD1
CDR3nt: TGTGCCAGCAGTGAAGTCCGGGACAGAAGACCCCCTTACAAACTCTATGGCTACACCTTC
CDR3aa: CASSEVRDRRPPYKLYGYTF

j_gene: TRBJ1-2
v_gene: TRBV2
abundance: NA
d_gene: NA
CDR3nt: TGTGCCAGCAGTGGCGCAGAACTAATTAACTATGGCTACACCTTC
CDR3aa: CASSGAELINYGYTF

j_gene: TRBJ1-1
v_gene: TRBV7-8
abundance: NA
d_gene: NA
CDR3nt: TGTGCCAGCAGCTTAATTAAGTATTGGACAGTGAACACTGAAGCTTTCTTT
CDR3aa: CASSLIKYWTVNTEAFF

j_gene: TRBJ2-7
v_gene: TRBV4-3
abundance: NA
d_gene: TRBD1
CDR3nt: TGCGCCAGCAGCCAAGAGGCCCCGTTGGGACAGGCCTACGAGCAGTACTTC
CDR3aa: CASSQEAPLGQAYEQYF

j_gene: TRBJ1-1
v_gene: TRBV19
abundance: NA
d_gene: NA
CDR3nt: TGTGCCAGTAGTGGTCGGTTGATGAACACTGAAGCTTTCTTT
CDR3aa: CASSGRLMNTEAFF

j_gene: TRBJ2-1
v_gene: TRBV7-9
abundance: NA
d_gene: TRBD2
CDR3nt: TGTGCCAGCAGCTTAGCGCGGCTAGCGGGGGGCAATGAGCAGTTCTTC
CDR3aa: CASSLARLAGGNEQFF

j_gene: TRBJ1-2
v_gene: TRBV18
abundance: NA
d_gene: TRBD1
CDR3nt: TGTGCCAGCTCGAGGGGCGACAGGGAATTATTCTATGGCTACACCTTC
CDR3aa: CASSRGDRELFYGYTF

j_gene: TRBJ2-7
v_gene: TRBV27
abundance: NA
d_gene: NA
CDR3nt: TGTGCCAGCAGTTTTCGGGGAGGGGGTATATACGAGCAGTACTTC
CDR3aa: CASSFRGGGIYEQYF

j_gene: TRBJ2-1
v_gene: TRBV2
abundance: NA
d_gene: TRBD2
CDR3nt: TGTGCCAGCAGTGCCCCAACTAGCGGGGATTACAATGAGCAGTTCTTC
CDR3aa: CASSAPTSGDYNEQFF

j_gene: TRBJ1-2
v_gene: TRBV30
abundance: NA
d_gene: NA
CDR3nt: TGTGCCTGGAGTGTACCCCCGCCGACAGGCAAAGTTTACGGTGGCTACACCTTC
CDR3aa: CAWSVPPPTGKVYGGYTF

j_gene: TRBJ2-7
v_gene: TRBV15
abundance: NA
d_gene: NA
CDR3nt: TGTGCCACCAGCCACAGAACCTACGAGCAGTACTTC
CDR3aa: CATSHRTYEQYF

j_gene: TRBJ1-1
v_gene: TRBV18
abundance: NA
d_gene: TRBD1
CDR3nt: TGTGCCAGCTCGCCCCGGGACAGGGCCACTGAAGCTTTCTTT
CDR3aa: CASSPRDRATEAFF

j_gene: TRBJ2-3
v_gene: TRBV27
abundance: once
d_gene: NA
CDR3nt: TGTGCCAGCAGCCCGTACTCGGCAGATACGCAGTATTTT
CDR3aa: CASSPYSADTQYF

j_gene: TRBJ2-1
v_gene: TRBV10-1
abundance: NA
d_gene: NA
CDR3nt: TGCGCCAGCAGTGAGGGGGGGATCGGCTACAATGAGCAGTTCTTC
CDR3aa: CASSEGGIGYNEQFF

j_gene: TRBJ2-4
v_gene: TRBV6-1
abundance: NA
d_gene: TRBD2
CDR3nt: TGTGCCAGCAGCGGGACTAGGGATGGCATTCAGTACTTC
CDR3aa: CASSGTRDGIQYF